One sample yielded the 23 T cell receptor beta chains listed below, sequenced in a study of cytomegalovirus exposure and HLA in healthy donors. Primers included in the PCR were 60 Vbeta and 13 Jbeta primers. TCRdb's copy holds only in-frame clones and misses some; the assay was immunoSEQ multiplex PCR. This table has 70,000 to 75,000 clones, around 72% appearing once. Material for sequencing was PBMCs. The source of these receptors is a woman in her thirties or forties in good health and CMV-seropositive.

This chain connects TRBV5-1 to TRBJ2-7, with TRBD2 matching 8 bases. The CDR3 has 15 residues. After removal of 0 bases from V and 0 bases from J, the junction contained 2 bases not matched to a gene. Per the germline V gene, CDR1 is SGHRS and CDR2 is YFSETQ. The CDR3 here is CASSLVAGGSYEQYF. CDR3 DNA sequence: TGCGCCAGCAGCTTGGTCGCGGGGGGCTCCTACGAGCAGTACTTC.

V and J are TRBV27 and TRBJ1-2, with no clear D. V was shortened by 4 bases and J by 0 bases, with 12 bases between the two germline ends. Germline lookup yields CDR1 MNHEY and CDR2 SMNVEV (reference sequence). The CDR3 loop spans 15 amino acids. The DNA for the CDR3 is TGTGCCAGCAGTTGGTCGGGGAATGCTAACTATGGCTACACCTTC. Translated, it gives CASSWSGNANYGYTF.

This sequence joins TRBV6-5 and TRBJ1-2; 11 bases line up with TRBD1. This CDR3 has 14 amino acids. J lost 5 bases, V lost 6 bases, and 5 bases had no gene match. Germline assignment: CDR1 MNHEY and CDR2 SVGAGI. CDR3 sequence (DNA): TGTGCCAGCAGCCTCCGGGACAGGGGGTATGGCTACACCTTC. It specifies CASSLRDRGYGYTF.

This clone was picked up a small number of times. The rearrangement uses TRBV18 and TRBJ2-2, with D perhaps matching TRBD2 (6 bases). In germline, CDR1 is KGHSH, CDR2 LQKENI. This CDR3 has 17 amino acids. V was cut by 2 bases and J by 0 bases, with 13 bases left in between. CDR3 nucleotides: TGTGCCAGCTCACCATTTGCGGGAAGAACGAACACCGGGGAGCTGTTTTTT. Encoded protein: CASSPFAGRTNTGELFF.

The CDR3 DNA sequence: TGCGCCAGCAGGACCACAGGGGGCGATAGAGGCTACACCTTC. It specifies CASRTTGGDRGYTF. This chain joins TRBV10-2 and TRBJ1-2, with 9 bases matching TRBD1. V was clipped by 6 bases and J by 8 bases; unmatched bases: 10. Germline lookup yields CDR1 WSHSY and CDR2 SAAADI. The CDR3 extends over 14 amino acids.

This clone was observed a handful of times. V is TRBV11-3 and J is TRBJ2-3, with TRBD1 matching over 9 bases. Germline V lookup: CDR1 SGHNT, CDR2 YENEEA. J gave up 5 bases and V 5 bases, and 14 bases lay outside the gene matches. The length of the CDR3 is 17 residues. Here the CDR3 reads CASSDAWDREHGDTQYF. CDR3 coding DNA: TGTGCCAGCAGCGATGCCTGGGACAGGGAACATGGAGATACGCAGTATTTT.

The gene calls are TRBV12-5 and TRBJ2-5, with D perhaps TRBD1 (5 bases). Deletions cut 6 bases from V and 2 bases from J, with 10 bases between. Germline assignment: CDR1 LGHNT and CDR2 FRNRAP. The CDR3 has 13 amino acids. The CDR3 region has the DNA TGTGCTAGTGGAACAGGAGAACAAGAGACCCAGTACTTC. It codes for CASGTGEQETQYF.

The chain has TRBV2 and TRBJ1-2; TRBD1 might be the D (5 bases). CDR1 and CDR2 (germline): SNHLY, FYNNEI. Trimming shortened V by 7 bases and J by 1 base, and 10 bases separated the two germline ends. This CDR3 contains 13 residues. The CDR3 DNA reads TGTGCCAGCATGGACGACAGTAACTATGGCTACACCTTC. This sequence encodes CASMDDSNYGYTF.

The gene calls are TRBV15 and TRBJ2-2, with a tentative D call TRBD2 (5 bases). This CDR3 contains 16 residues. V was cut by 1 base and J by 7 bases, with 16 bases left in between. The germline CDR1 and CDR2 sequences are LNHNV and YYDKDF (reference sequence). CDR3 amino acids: CATSRVGVSRDGELFF. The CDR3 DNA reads TGTGCCACCAGCAGAGTTGGGGTTTCGAGGGACGGGGAGCTGTTTTTT.

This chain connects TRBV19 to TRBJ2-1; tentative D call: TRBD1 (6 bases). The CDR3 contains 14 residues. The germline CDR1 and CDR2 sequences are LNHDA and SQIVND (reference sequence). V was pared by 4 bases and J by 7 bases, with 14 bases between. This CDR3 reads CASSRITGWNEQFF. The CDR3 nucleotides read TGTGCCAGTAGTAGAATCACAGGGTGGAATGAGCAGTTCTTC.

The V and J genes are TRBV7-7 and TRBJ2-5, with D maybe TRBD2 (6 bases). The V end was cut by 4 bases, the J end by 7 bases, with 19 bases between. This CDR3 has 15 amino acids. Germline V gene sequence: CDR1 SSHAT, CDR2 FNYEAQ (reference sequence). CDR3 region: CASSWGSAGSGTQYF. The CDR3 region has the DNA TGTGCCAGCAGCTGGGGCTCAGCGGGCTCGGGGACCCAGTACTTC.

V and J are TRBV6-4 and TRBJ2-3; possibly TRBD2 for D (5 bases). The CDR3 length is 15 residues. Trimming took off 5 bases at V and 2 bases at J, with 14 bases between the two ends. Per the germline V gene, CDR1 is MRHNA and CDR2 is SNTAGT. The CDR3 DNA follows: TGTGCCAGCAGTACGGGCGGGTCTAACACAGATACGCAGTATTTT. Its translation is CASSTGGSNTDTQYF.

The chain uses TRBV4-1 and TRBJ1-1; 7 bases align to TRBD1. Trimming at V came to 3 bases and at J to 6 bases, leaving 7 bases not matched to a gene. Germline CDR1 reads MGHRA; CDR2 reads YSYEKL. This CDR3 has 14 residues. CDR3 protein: CASSQPTGLAEAFF. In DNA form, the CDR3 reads TGCGCCAGCAGCCAGCCGACAGGGTTAGCTGAAGCTTTCTTT.

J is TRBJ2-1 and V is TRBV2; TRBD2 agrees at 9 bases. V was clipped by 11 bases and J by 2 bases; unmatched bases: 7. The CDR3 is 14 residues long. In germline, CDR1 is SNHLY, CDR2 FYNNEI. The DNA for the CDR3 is TGTGCCTTATTAGCGGGAGACACCTACAATGAGCAGTTCTTC. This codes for CALLAGDTYNEQFF. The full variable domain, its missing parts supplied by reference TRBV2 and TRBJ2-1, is EPEVTQTPSHQVTQMGQEVILRCVPISNHLYFYWYRQILGQKVEFLVSFYNNEISEKSEIFDDQFSVERPDGSNFTLKIRSTKLEDSAMYFCALLAGDTYNEQFFGPGTRLTVL.

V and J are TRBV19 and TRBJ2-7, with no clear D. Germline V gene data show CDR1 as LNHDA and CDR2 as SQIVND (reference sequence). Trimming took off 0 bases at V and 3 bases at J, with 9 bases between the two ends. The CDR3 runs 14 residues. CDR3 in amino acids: CASSIEDIGYEQYF. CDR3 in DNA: TGTGCCAGTAGTATAGAAGACATAGGCTACGAGCAGTACTTC.

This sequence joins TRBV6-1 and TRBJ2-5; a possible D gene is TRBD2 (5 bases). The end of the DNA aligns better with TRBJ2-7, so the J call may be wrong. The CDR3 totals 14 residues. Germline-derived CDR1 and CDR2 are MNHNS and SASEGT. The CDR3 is CASRPGFFSYEQYF. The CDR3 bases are TGTGCCAGCAGGCCGGGGTTTTTCTCCTACGAGCAGTACTTC.

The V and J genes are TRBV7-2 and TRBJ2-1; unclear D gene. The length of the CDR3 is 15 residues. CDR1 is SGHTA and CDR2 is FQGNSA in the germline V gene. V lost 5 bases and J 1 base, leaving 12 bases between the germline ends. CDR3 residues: CASSLARGSYNEQFF. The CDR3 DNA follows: TGTGCCAGCAGCCTCGCGAGAGGATCCTACAATGAGCAGTTCTTC. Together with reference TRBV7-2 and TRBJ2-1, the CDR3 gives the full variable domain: GAGVSQSPSNKVTEKGKDVELRCDPISGHTALYWYRQSLGQGLEFLIYFQGNSAPDKSGLPSDRFSAERTGGSVSTLTIQRTQQEDSAVYLCASSLARGSYNEQFFGPGTRLTVL.

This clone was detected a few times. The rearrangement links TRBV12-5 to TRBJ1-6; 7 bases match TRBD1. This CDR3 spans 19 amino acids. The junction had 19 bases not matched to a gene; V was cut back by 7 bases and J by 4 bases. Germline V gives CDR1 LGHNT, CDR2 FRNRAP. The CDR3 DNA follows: TGTGCTAGTGCCCTGTCCCGCGTCCCGACAGGGACATATAATTCACCCCTCCACTTT. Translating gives CASALSRVPTGTYNSPLHF.

In DNA form, the CDR3 reads TGTGCCAGCAGTATTGGGCCCGGGGCCAACGTCCTGACTTTC. It specifies CASSIGPGANVLTF. The V call is TRBV6-1, the J call TRBJ2-6; no definite D call. This CDR3 has 14 residues. V was clipped by 5 bases and J by 4 bases, with 9 bases between them. The germline V gene encodes CDR1 MNHNS and CDR2 SASEGT.

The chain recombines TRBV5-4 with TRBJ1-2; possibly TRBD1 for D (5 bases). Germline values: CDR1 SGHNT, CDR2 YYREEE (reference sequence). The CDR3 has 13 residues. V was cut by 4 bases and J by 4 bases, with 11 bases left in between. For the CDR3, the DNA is TGTGCCAGCAGCCCACCCGGGGGCTATGGCTACACCTTC. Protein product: CASSPPGGYGYTF.

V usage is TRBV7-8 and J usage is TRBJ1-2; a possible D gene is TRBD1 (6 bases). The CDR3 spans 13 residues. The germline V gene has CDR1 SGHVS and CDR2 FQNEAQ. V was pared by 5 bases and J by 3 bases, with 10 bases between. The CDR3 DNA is TGTGCCAGCAGCGGTACAGGGTACTATGGCTACACCTTC. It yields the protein CASSGTGYYGYTF. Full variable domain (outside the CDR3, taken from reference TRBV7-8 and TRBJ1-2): GAGVSQSPRYKVAKRGQDVALRCDPISGHVSLFWYQQALGQGPEFLTYFQNEAQLDKSGLPSDRFFAERPEGSVSTLKIQRTQQEDSAVYLCASSGTGYYGYTFGSGTRLTVV.

The CDR3 loop is CASSEGLGASQPQHF. CDR3 nucleotide sequence: TGTGCCAGCAGTGAAGGGTTGGGGGCGAGTCAGCCCCAGCATTTT. The rearrangement joins TRBV2 to TRBJ1-5; weak D call: TRBD1 (6 bases). Germline V gives CDR1 SNHLY, CDR2 FYNNEI. The CDR3 length is 15 residues. Trimming left V 1 base short and J 6 bases short, with 13 bases between.

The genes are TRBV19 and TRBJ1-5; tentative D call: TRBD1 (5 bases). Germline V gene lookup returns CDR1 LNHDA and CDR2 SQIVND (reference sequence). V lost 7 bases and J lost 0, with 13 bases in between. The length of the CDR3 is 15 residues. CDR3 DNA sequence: TGTGCCAGTAAGGGGCTGACAAATAGCAATCAGCCCCAGCATTTT. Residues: CASKGLTNSNQPQHF.